This T cell receptor beta chain appears in the sequencing data of a study of shared clonotypes between healthy human individuals. Sequenced by immunoSEQ multiplex PCR; TCRdb stores in-frame clones only, minus some. Of about 2 million clones detected, over 85% appear once; the ten largest clones hold 0.1% to 0.15%. The germline V and J ends were trimmed by 5 bases and 7 bases, with 12 bases remaining between them. This CDR3 spans 13 amino acids. Germline assignment: CDR1 GTSNPN and CDR2 SVGIG (reference sequence). Sequencing was performed on naive CD4+ T cells sorted from blood. Subset in this sample: CD45RA+ positively selected. This clonotype was sampled from a man between 18 and 35 years old in good health. The chain employs TRBV30 and TRBJ1-6; possible D gene TRBD1, 6 bases. The CDR3 sequence: CAWGVGGNSPLHF. The CDR3 region has the DNA TGTGCCTGGGGGGTAGGGGGAAATTCACCCCTCCACTTT.